The entry that follows covers one T cell receptor (beta chain) sequence. What it binds is unknown. The data were obtained in a study of cytomegalovirus exposure and HLA in healthy donors. This CDR3 contains 15 residues. Trimming at V came to 2 bases and at J to 6 bases, leaving 6 bases not matched to a gene. The germline gives CDR1 SGHNT, CDR2 YENEEA. Primers: 60 Vbeta forward and 13 Jbeta reverse. The repertoire was sequenced with immunoSEQ multiplex PCR; TCRdb's copy has only in-frame clones and lacks some. Here the sample spans about 260,000 clones, around 66% being singletons. Notes on the study in general: A missense variant in DCLRE1C was later tied to TCR beta V- and J-gene trimming.

The specimen was PBMCs. The receptor was isolated from a female donor in good health and CMV-seronegative. The rearrangement uses TRBV11-3 and TRBJ2-5; 10 bases are shared with TRBD2. The CDR3, as DNA: TGTGCCAGCAGCTTAACTAGCGGGAACTGGAAGACCCAGTACTTC. Amino acid sequence: CASSLTSGNWKTQYF.